These 32 T cell receptor beta chains originate from one sample sequenced in a study of T-cell reconstitution after alpha-beta-depleted transplantation in children. The authors prepared the TCRbeta library with unique molecular identifiers. MiXCR, applied by TCRdb to the PCR reads, yields one record per CDR3 protein. The table records about 230,000 distinct CDR3 sequences, approximately 9.7% of them present only once. This sample comprised PBMCs from the stem cell graft donor, obtained from the stem cell graft. The receptor source for this set is a human donor who donated a stem cell graft to a child with SCID.

This clonotype has a single count. A much more abundant neighbour one base away suggests this may be a read error. The rearrangement joins TRBV20-1 to TRBJ2-1, with D unresolved. The CDR3 loop spans 14 amino acids. Trimming pared 5 bases from V and 8 bases from J, leaving 19 bases between. Germline CDR1 DFQATT, CDR2 SNEGSKA (reference sequence). The CDR3 coding sequence is TGCAGTGCTCCTTTAGGCGACAAGAACCATGAGCAGTTCTTC. Its translation is CSAPLGDKNHEQFF.

Ten or more counts support this clonotype. The rearrangement uses TRBV12-3 or TRBV12-4 and TRBJ2-3, with TRBD1 matching 7 bases. The V segment lost 5 bases and the J segment 2 bases; nucleotides outside the gene matches: 7. The CDR3 consists of 15 residues. The CDR3 DNA follows: TGTGCCAGCAGTCCGGACAGGCTATTCACAGATACGCAGTATTTT. This codes for CASSPDRLFTDTQYF.

In this sample, this clonotype turned up many times. The chain combines TRBV5-1 with TRBJ2-7; either TRBD1 or TRBD2 may supply D (6 bases each). The germline V and J ends were trimmed by 3 bases and 5 bases, with 24 bases remaining between them. The CDR3 totals 17 residues. Germline CDR1 and CDR2: SGHRS and YFSETQ. Here the CDR3 reads CASSSSGGLTVKNEQYF. The CDR3 DNA is TGCGCCAGCAGCTCTTCCGGGGGCCTCACCGTGAAAAACGAGCAGTACTTC.

This clonotype occurred many times. The chain is built from TRBV5-1 and TRBJ1-2; no firm D call. The CDR3 is made up of 13 amino acids. Germline V gene sequence: CDR1 SGHRS, CDR2 YFSETQ. V lost 4 bases, J lost 10 bases, and 17 bases lay in between. CDR3 nucleotide sequence: TGCGCCAGCAGCCCGGACCTCTATCCGGTCTACACCTTC. Its translation: CASSPDLYPVYTF.

Ten or more counts support this clonotype. V gene TRBV20-1 combines with J gene TRBJ2-5; 9 bases agree with TRBD2. J gave up 4 bases and V 2 bases, and 8 bases lay outside the gene matches. CDR3 size: 15 residues. The V gene's germline CDR1 is DFQATT and CDR2 SNEGSKA (reference sequence). The CDR3 sequence: CSARRWRGGRETQYF. The CDR3 DNA is TGCAGTGCTAGACGTTGGCGGGGGGGCCGAGAGACCCAGTACTTC.

This clonotype has a handful of counts. J is TRBJ1-1 and V is TRBV20-1; 7 bases map to TRBD1. With V trimmed by 1 base and J by 3 bases, 14 bases remained unmatched. This CDR3 region has 17 residues. Germline V CDR1 and CDR2: DFQATT, SNEGSKA (reference sequence). CDR3 nucleotide sequence: TGCAGTGCTAGAGGTTTCGGGACAGCCATCCCCTACACTGAAGCTTTCTTT. This translates into CSARGFGTAIPYTEAFF.

This clonotype was seen at least ten times. This chain connects TRBV18 to TRBJ2-1; 8 nucleotides align to TRBD1. Germline V CDR1 and CDR2: KGHSH, LQKENI. This CDR3 region has 17 residues. V was clipped by 3 bases and J by 7 bases; unmatched bases: 14. CDR3 DNA sequence: TGTGCCAGCTCACCGGGGCTCACCGGGACAGGAAATAATGAGCAGTTCTTC. Its translation: CASSPGLTGTGNNEQFF.

This clonotype came up a few times. The J gene is TRBJ1-2, the V gene TRBV20-1; TRBD1 agrees at 7 bases. Germline V gene lookup returns CDR1 DFQATT and CDR2 SNEGSKA (reference sequence). The CDR3 is 15 residues long. Unmatched junction bases numbered 16, after V lost 6 bases and J lost 6 bases. In nucleotides, the CDR3 is TGCAGTGCGATAAAGGGGACAGCGACTCTCCATGGCTACACCTTC. Translating gives CSAIKGTATLHGYTF.

Notes on this clonotype: This may come from a read error, since a much larger clone is one base off. The chain combines TRBV6-2 or TRBV6-3 with TRBJ1-1, with D perhaps TRBD1 (5 bases). The CDR3 has 11 amino acids. The germline CDR1 and CDR2 sequences are MNHEY and SVGEGT. Trimming left V 10 bases short and J 11 bases short, with 17 bases between. This CDR3 is CANSDTGVAFF. The CDR3 DNA sequence: TGTGCCAACAGCGATACGGGGGTGGCTTTCTTT.

This clonotype occurred many times. This chain connects TRBV7-6 to TRBJ2-3; TRBD1 matches at 8 bases. Looked up from germline, CDR1 is SGHVS and CDR2 is FNYEAQ. J was trimmed by 1 base and V by 1 base; bases with no gene match: 7. The CDR3 is 17 residues long. CDR3 sequence: CASSLGGDRGGTDTQYF. Written as DNA, the CDR3 is TGTGCCAGCAGCTTAGGGGGAGACAGGGGCGGCACAGATACGCAGTATTTT.

This clonotype was detected ten times or more. The J gene is TRBJ2-7, the V gene TRBV10-3, with 7 bases fitting TRBD1. Germline assignment: CDR1 ENHRY and CDR2 SYGVKD. This CDR3 contains 14 residues. The ends lost 7 bases at V and 3 bases at J; junction bases unmatched: 9. The CDR3 nucleotides read TGTGCCATCACTACGGCCCCAGGGGGCTACGAGCAGTACTTC. It specifies CAITTAPGGYEQYF.

This clonotype came up many times. V usage is TRBV7-7 and J usage is TRBJ2-5, with D possibly matching TRBD2 (5 bases). Between the trimmed V and J ends, which lost 5 bases and 7 bases, there was a span of 14 bases. Germline CDR1 and CDR2: SSHAT and FNYEAQ (reference sequence). The CDR3 totals 13 residues. The CDR3 sequence is CASSPTSLATQYF. As DNA, the CDR3 is TGTGCCAGCAGCCCAACTAGTCTGGCGACCCAGTACTTC. Combining the CDR3 with reference TRBV7-7 and TRBJ2-5 gives the whole variable domain GAGVSQSPRYKVTKRGQDVTLRCDPISSHATLYWYQQALGQGPEFLTYFNYEAQPDKSGLPSDRFSAERPEGSISTLTIQRTEQRDSAMYRCASSPTSLATQYFGPGTRLLVL.

The CDR3 here is CASSLLRGAYNEQFF. In DNA, the CDR3 is TGCGCCAGCAGCTTGTTGCGGGGGGCCTACAATGAGCAGTTCTTC. The chain combines TRBV5-1 with TRBJ2-1; 8 bases align to TRBD2. CDR3 length: 15 amino acids. Trimming removed 1 base from V and 2 bases from J; junction bases left unmatched: 2. Germline loops: CDR1 SGHRS, CDR2 YFSETQ.

This clonotype was detected ten times or more. The gene calls are TRBV6-2 or TRBV6-3 and TRBJ2-1, with D tentatively TRBD2 (6 bases). V lost 6 bases, J lost 4 bases, and 19 bases lay in between. This CDR3 is built from 16 residues. Per germline, CDR1 MNHEY and CDR2 SVGEGT. CDR3 in amino acids: CASSPRGGALYNEQFF. The CDR3 region has the DNA TGTGCCAGCAGCCCTAGAGGCGGGGCCCTGTACAATGAGCAGTTCTTC.

This clonotype was observed many times. The V gene is TRBV25-1, the J gene TRBJ1-5; D is undetermined. Germline-derived CDR1 and CDR2 are MGHDK and SYGVNS. This CDR3 spans 14 amino acids. Trimming cost V 5 bases and J 0 bases, with 8 bases left between them. The DNA of the CDR3 is TGTGCCAGCAGTTTACGGTATAGCAATCAGCCCCAGCATTTT. It yields the protein CASSLRYSNQPQHF.

This clonotype was seen ten or more times. The chain links TRBV5-1 to TRBJ2-6; tentative D call: TRBD1 (5 bases). CDR3 length: 17 amino acids. Trimming took 0 bases from V and 0 from J, leaving 10 bases between them. CDR1 and CDR2 from the germline V gene are SGHRS and YFSETQ. The CDR3 nucleotides read TGCGCCAGCAGCTTGGCACAGGTCCTCTCTGGGGCCAACGTCCTGACTTTC. Residues: CASSLAQVLSGANVLTF. Together with reference TRBV5-1 and TRBJ2-6, the CDR3 gives the full variable domain: KAGVTQTPRYLIKTRGQQVTLSCSPISGHRSVSWYQQTPGQGLQFLFEYFSETQRNKGNFPGRFSGRQFSNSRSEMNVSTLELGDSALYLCASSLAQVLSGANVLTFGAGSRLTVL.

This clonotype was counted many times. V is TRBV5-1 and J is TRBJ1-4, with TRBD1 identical over 8 bases. The CDR3 spans 16 residues. V was pared by 1 base and J by 5 bases, with 7 bases of the junction left unmatched. CDR1 SGHRS and CDR2 YFSETQ come from the germline V gene. The chain's CDR3 is CASSLLVRTGNEKLFF. For the CDR3, the DNA is TGCGCCAGCAGCTTGCTGGTTCGGACAGGGAATGAAAAACTGTTTTTT.

On this clonotype itself: A much larger clone differs by one base, so this may be a read error. J is TRBJ1-1 and V is TRBV10-3; 9 bases match TRBD1. In germline, CDR1 is ENHRY, CDR2 SYGVKD. The CDR3 is 14 residues long. J was trimmed by 4 bases and V by 8 bases; bases with no gene match: 8. CDR3 in DNA: TGTGCCATCCGTGCCGGGACAGGGATCACTGAAGCTTTCTTT. As protein: CAIRAGTGITEAFF.

This clonotype was recorded many times. This chain connects TRBV2 to TRBJ2-3, with D perhaps TRBD2 (5 bases). Germline lookup yields CDR1 SNHLY and CDR2 FYNNEI. The CDR3 covers 11 residues. The V gene lost 6 bases and the J gene lost 8 bases, with 9 bases spanning the gap. The CDR3 reads CASRDSSTQYF. The CDR3 coding sequence is TGTGCCAGCAGGGACTCGAGTACGCAGTATTTT.

This chain connects TRBV4-3 to TRBJ1-5, with a weak D call TRBD1 (6 bases). The CDR3 is 15 amino acids. V lost 1 base and J 7 bases, leaving 14 bases between the germline ends. Germline CDR1 is LGHNA and CDR2 is YSLEER. The DNA for the CDR3 is TGCGCCAGCAGCCAAGGCCTACAGGGAGTACAGCCCCAGCATTTT. As protein: CASSQGLQGVQPQHF.

This clonotype occurred many times. This chain joins TRBV12-3 or TRBV12-4 and TRBJ1-2; 8 bases line up with TRBD1. Trimming took 6 bases from V and 4 from J; bases not matched to a gene: 16. This CDR3 spans 17 amino acids. This CDR3 is CASSPTHPGTGRYGYTF. DNA of the CDR3: TGTGCCAGCAGCCCTACCCACCCCGGGACAGGTCGCTATGGCTACACCTTC.

The chain has TRBV20-1 and TRBJ2-4; no reliable D call. V dropped 8 bases and J dropped 0 bases, with 8 bases sitting between them. The CDR3 runs 12 residues. From germline, CDR1 is DFQATT and CDR2 SNEGSKA (reference sequence). CDR3 amino acids: CSSSIAKNIQYF. Here the CDR3 DNA reads TGCAGTTCGTCCATAGCCAAAAACATTCAGTACTTC.

This clonotype was counted ten times or more. This chain uses TRBV19 with TRBJ1-1; possible D gene TRBD1, 5 bases. The CDR3 length is 15 residues. Germline values: CDR1 LNHDA, CDR2 SQIVND (reference sequence). Trimming removed 5 bases from V and 2 bases from J, with 15 bases in between. The CDR3 spells CASSSGRQRNTEAFF. The CDR3 DNA sequence: TGTGCCAGTAGTTCGGGACGCCAACGTAACACTGAAGCTTTCTTT.

This clonotype was seen at least ten times. The chain recombines TRBV5-1 with TRBJ1-6; D is uncertain. Germline-derived CDR1 and CDR2 are SGHRS and YFSETQ. V lost 8 bases, J lost 15 bases, and 21 bases lay in between. The CDR3 is made up of 13 amino acids. The CDR3 loop reads CASGLDSSVDLHF. Written as DNA, the CDR3 is TGCGCCAGTGGGCTTGACTCGTCCGTAGACCTCCACTTT.

Regarding this clonotype: A read error may be the cause here, since a much bigger clone is one base away. The gene calls are TRBV6-5 and TRBJ1-2; no clear D gene. This CDR3 contains 14 residues. Per the germline V gene, CDR1 is MNHEY and CDR2 is SVGAGI. The CDR3 nucleotides read TGTGCCAGCAGTTACTCGTGGGAGGGATATGGCGACACCTTC. Protein product: CASSYSWEGYGDTF.

This clonotype has at least ten counts. This chain connects TRBV7-8 to TRBJ2-2, with 8 positions matching TRBD1. This CDR3 is built from 17 residues. CDR1 SGHVS and CDR2 FQNEAQ come from the germline V gene. V dropped 1 base and J dropped 4; count of bases not matched to a gene: 8. Here the CDR3 reads CASSLVRTGRGTGELFF. The CDR3 DNA reads TGTGCCAGCAGCTTAGTTCGGACAGGGAGAGGCACCGGGGAGCTGTTTTTT.

The count of this clonotype is one. The chain links TRBV2 to TRBJ1-1, with D unclear. Germline values: CDR1 SNHLY, CDR2 FYNNEI. V lost 2 bases, J lost 1 base, and 11 bases lay in between. The CDR3 contains 15 residues. CDR3 residues: CASSELGTRNTEAFF. The CDR3 DNA follows: TGTGCCAGCAGTGAACTCGGTACCCGGAACACTGAAGCTTTCTTT.

The chain employs TRBV6-2 or TRBV6-3 and TRBJ1-1, with 8 nucleotides matching TRBD1. Germline V gives CDR1 MNHEY, CDR2 SVGEGT. This CDR3 spans 16 amino acids. V lost 4 bases, J lost 1 base, and 8 bases stayed unmatched. CDR3 loop: CASSSRTGSGNTEAFF. CDR3 nucleotide sequence: TGTGCCAGCAGTTCCCGGACAGGGTCAGGGAACACTGAAGCTTTCTTT.

This clonotype was detected many times. CDR3 residues: CASSPGRVNEQFF. The CDR3 DNA reads TGTGCCAGCTCACCCGGCAGGGTCAATGAGCAGTTCTTC. The chain has TRBV18 and TRBJ2-1; TRBD1 is a possible D gene (5 bases). The CDR3 spans 13 residues. Germline V gene data show CDR1 as KGHSH and CDR2 as LQKENI. V was pared by 3 bases and J by 6 bases, with 9 bases between.

This clonotype was observed at least ten times. The chain joins TRBV5-1 to TRBJ2-3; no clear D gene. The CDR3 is 11 amino acids. The germline V gene has CDR1 SGHRS and CDR2 YFSETQ. The V and J ends lost 2 bases and 4 bases respectively, with 2 bases between them. This chain's CDR3 is CASSFADTQYF. Written as DNA, the CDR3 is TGCGCCAGCAGCTTTGCAGATACGCAGTATTTT.

This clonotype was counted ten times or more. The chain carries TRBV28 and TRBJ2-7; D might be TRBD2 (5 bases). With 7 bases removed from V and 4 bases from J, the gap between germline ends came to 14 bases. Per the germline V gene, CDR1 is MDHEN and CDR2 is SYDVKM. The CDR3 totals 13 residues. The CDR3 loop is CASIGGQEYEQYF. CDR3 coding DNA: TGTGCCAGCATTGGAGGCCAAGAGTACGAGCAGTACTTC.

The sample holds many counts of this clonotype. The gene calls are TRBV4-2 and TRBJ2-3; 13 bases match TRBD2. Looked up from germline, CDR1 is LGHNA and CDR2 is YNFKEQ. The V and J ends lost 2 bases and 2 bases, in that order; junction bases with no gene match: 1. The CDR3 is made up of 16 amino acids. The CDR3 nucleotides read TGTGCCAGCAGCCAAACTAGCGGGGGGGCCACAGATACGCAGTATTTT. Translating it yields CASSQTSGGATDTQYF.